This T cell receptor beta chain derives from a study of fetal regulatory T cell absence and autoimmunity. Study at large: The IPEX patients lacked clinical diabetes but had exocrine pancreas autoimmunity.

The survey-level immunoSEQ assay was used. This table comes from immunoSEQ multiplex PCR, and its TCRdb copy is limited to in-frame clones, with some not included. This table holds 95,000 or so clones, about 78% found once. Sequencing was done on a sample of pancreas tissue. The TCR originated in a male donor with IPEX syndrome.

CDR3 in amino acids: CAISRGGGYGYTF. CDR3 nucleotides: TGTGCCATCAGCAGAGGGGGTGGCTATGGCTACACCTTC. The chain recombines TRBV10-3 with TRBJ1-2, with a tentative D call TRBD1 (6 bases). Germline V gene data show CDR1 as ENHRY and CDR2 as SYGVKD. Trimming cost V 6 bases and J 4 bases, with 12 bases left between them. The CDR3 runs 13 residues.